Listed below are T cell receptor beta chains from one sample, sequenced in a study of cytomegalovirus exposure and HLA in healthy donors. Some clones are missing from TCRdb's copy, which holds only in-frame ones; the method was immunoSEQ multiplex PCR. The sample has about 190,000 clones, 80% to 85% seen once; the top ten hold roughly 2%. Sequencing used PBMCs. These receptors originate from a woman younger than 35 in good health and CMV-seropositive. CDR3s include the opening cysteine and the closing phenylalanine or tryptophan. A D gene is named only where the DNA matches it firmly. Clone size is given for some rows only: seen once, a few or many times, or a class if the clone is expanded.

TRBJ1-4 | TRBD1 | - | TRBV28 | CASSQTGVGEKLFF | TGTGCCAGCAGTCAAACAGGGGTGGGTGAAAAACTGTTTTTT
TRBJ1-2 | TRBD1 | - | TRBV19 | CASSILLTGDDGYTF | TGTGCCAGTAGTATCTTATTAACAGGGGACGATGGCTACACCTTC
TRBJ1-1 | - | - | TRBV19 | CASSVSGVTEAFF | TGTGCCAGTAGTGTATCCGGGGTTACTGAAGCTTTCTTT
TRBJ1-1 | - | once | TRBV27 | CASSPRQRHTEAFF | TGTGCCAGCAGTCCCCGACAGAGACACACTGAAGCTTTCTTT
TRBJ2-3 | - | - | TRBV5-1 | CASSLASAIADTQYF | TGCGCCAGCAGCTTGGCTAGCGCGATCGCAGATACGCAGTATTTT
TRBJ1-1 | TRBD1 | few | TRBV29-1 | CSVEGRTGSLRTEAFF | TGCAGCGTTGAAGGTAGGACAGGGTCTTTGCGGACTGAAGCTTTCTTT
TRBJ1-6 | - | - | TRBV27 | CASSLSDRSRPLHF | TGTGCCAGCAGTTTATCAGACAGGTCCCGACCCCTCCACTTT
TRBJ2-6 | TRBD2 | - | TRBV11-2 | CASSGEGSGANVLTF | TGTGCCAGCAGCGGGGAGGGCTCTGGGGCCAACGTCCTGACTTTC
TRBJ2-4 | - | few | TRBV21-1 | CASSKSWDRGLAKNIQYF | TGTGCCAGCAGCAAATCCTGGGACAGGGGGCTTGCCAAAAACATTCAGTACTTC
TRBJ1-4 | TRBD1 | once | TRBV11-2 | CASSLEELGTGVFF | TGTGCCAGCAGCTTAGAGGAGTTGGGGACAGGGGTGTTTTTT
TRBJ1-5 | - | - | TRBV27 | CASRSSEYQPQHF | TGTGCCAGCAGGTCATCGGAGTACCAGCCCCAGCATTTT
TRBJ2-1 | TRBD2 | - | TRBV27 | CASSWTSGGGNEQFF | TGTGCCAGCAGTTGGACTAGCGGGGGGGGCAATGAGCAGTTCTTC
TRBJ1-5 | TRBD1 | - | TRBV10-3 | CASNEGDRVNNQPQHF | TGTGCCTCAAACGAGGGGGACAGGGTAAACAATCAGCCCCAGCATTTT
TRBJ1-1 | - | few | TRBV11-1 | CASSSVGQGRWNTEAFF | TGTGCCAGCAGCTCCGTGGGGCAGGGAAGATGGAACACTGAAGCTTTCTTT
TRBJ1-5 | - | - | TRBV7-2 | CASSRQGNQPQHF | TGTGCCAGCAGCCGACAGGGCAATCAGCCCCAGCATTTT
TRBJ1-3 | - | - | TRBV19 | CASSIVSGNTIYF | TGTGCCAGTAGTATTGTGAGTGGAAACACCATATATTTT
TRBJ1-1 | TRBD1 | - | TRBV6-6 | CASSPQTDRVHTEAFF | TGTGCCAGCAGCCCTCAAACGGACAGGGTGCACACTGAAGCTTTCTTT
TRBJ2-5 | TRBD1 | - | TRBV7-2 | CASSEPGGFEETQYF | TGTGCCAGCAGCGAGCCAGGGGGCTTTGAAGAGACCCAGTACTTC